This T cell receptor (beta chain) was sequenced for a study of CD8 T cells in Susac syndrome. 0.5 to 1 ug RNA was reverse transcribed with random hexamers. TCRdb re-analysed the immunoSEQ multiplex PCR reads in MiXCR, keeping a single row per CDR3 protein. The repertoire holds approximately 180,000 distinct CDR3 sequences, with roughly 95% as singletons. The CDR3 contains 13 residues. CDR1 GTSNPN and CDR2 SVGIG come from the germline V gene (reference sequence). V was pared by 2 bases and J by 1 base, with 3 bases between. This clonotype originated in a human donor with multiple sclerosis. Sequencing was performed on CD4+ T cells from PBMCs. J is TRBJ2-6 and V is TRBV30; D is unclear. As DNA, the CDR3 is TGTGCCTGGAGTCGGTCTGGGGCCAACGTCCTGACTTTC. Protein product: CAWSRSGANVLTF.